These 25 T cell receptor beta chains originate from one sample sequenced in a study of OX40 agonist ivuxolimab in advanced cancers. Data came from immunoSEQ multiplex PCR; TCRdb stores just in-frame clones and leaves some out. In the table there are 70,000 or so clones, 80% to 95% of which are singletons. The sequencing here drew on CD4+ or CD8+ T cells sorted from blood, taken in a trial of the OX40 agonist ivuxolimab. All receptors come from an adult with an advanced solid tumor such as melanoma, head and neck, liver or kidney cancer.

The V and J genes are TRBV5-3 and TRBJ2-7; D uncertain. TRBV5-3 is labeled an ORF, and its function is uncertain. V shed 9 bases and J shed 7 bases, with 8 bases lying between them. CDR3 size: 9 residues. CDR3 in amino acids: CAKAGEQYF. For the CDR3, the DNA is TGTGCCAAAGCCGGGGAGCAGTACTTC.

This clone has a single count. The chain links TRBV30 to TRBJ2-6, with D maybe TRBD1 (6 bases). Trimming removed 1 base from V and 0 bases from J, with 13 bases in between. Germline V gene lookup returns CDR1 GTSNPN and CDR2 SVGIG (reference sequence). This CDR3 region has 17 residues. The DNA of the CDR3 is TGTGCCTGGAGTGCAGGGGCGCTCCCCTCTGGGGCCAACGTCCTGACTTTC. Translation gives CAWSAGALPSGANVLTF.

The V and J genes are TRBV7-2 and TRBJ2-2; D gene unclear. The CDR3 contains 14 residues. Germline-derived CDR1 and CDR2 are SGHTA and FQGNSA. Trimming stripped 6 bases from V and 4 bases from J, with 12 bases between. As DNA, the CDR3 is TGTGCCAGCAGTCCGGGCTACTCCACCGGGGAGCTGTTTTTT. Translation: CASSPGYSTGELFF.

V usage is TRBV4-1 and J usage is TRBJ2-3, with 7 nucleotides matching TRBD2. J lost 6 bases, V lost 1 base, and 7 bases had no gene match. Germline V gene data show CDR1 as MGHRA and CDR2 as YSYEKL. There are 15 residues in the CDR3. CDR3 sequence (DNA): TGCGCCAGCAGCCAAGTCTCAGAACTAGCGGATACGCAGTATTTT. It yields the protein CASSQVSELADTQYF.

The V call is TRBV6-1, the J call TRBJ1-2; D remains unclear. There are 14 residues in the CDR3. Trimming shortened V by 2 bases and J by 3 bases, and 10 bases separated the two germline ends. CDR1 MNHNS and CDR2 SASEGT come from the germline V gene. The CDR3 DNA sequence: TGTGCCAGCAGTGAATGGGGATCGGACTATGGCTACACCTTC. Its translation: CASSEWGSDYGYTF.

V gene TRBV9 combines with J gene TRBJ2-3; D may be TRBD2 (5 bases). The CDR3 has 15 residues. Trimming left V 0 bases short and J 2 bases short, with 10 bases between. The germline gives CDR1 SGDLS, CDR2 YYNGEE. DNA of the CDR3: TGTGCCAGCAGCGTAGATGCGGGTGCCACAGATACGCAGTATTTT. As protein: CASSVDAGATDTQYF.

The chain is built from TRBV6-5 and TRBJ1-5, with 9 bases aligning to TRBD1. The V segment lost 5 bases and the J segment 9 bases; nucleotides outside the gene matches: 5. This CDR3 is 13 amino acids long. CDR1 is MNHEY and CDR2 is SVGAGI in the germline V gene. The CDR3 is CASSEGQGMPQHF. CDR3 sequence (DNA): TGTGCCAGCAGTGAGGGACAGGGTATGCCCCAGCATTTT.

The J gene is TRBJ1-2, the V gene TRBV11-1, with D unresolved. Trimming pared 4 bases from V and 5 bases from J, leaving 5 bases between. This CDR3 comprises 11 residues. Germline V CDR1 and CDR2: SGHAT, FQDESV (reference sequence). The DNA of the CDR3 is TGTGCCAGCAGCTCCGCATATGGCTACACCTTC. Encoded protein: CASSSAYGYTF.

The V call is TRBV4-3, the J call TRBJ2-1, with TRBD2 matching 9 bases. This CDR3 has 17 residues. The germline CDR1 and CDR2 sequences are LGHNA and YSLEER. The V segment lost 4 bases and the J segment 3 bases; nucleotides outside the gene matches: 10. CDR3 coding DNA: TGCGCCAGCAGCCTCAACGACGGACTAGCGAACTACAATGAGCAGTTCTTC. Protein: CASSLNDGLANYNEQFF.

The chain has TRBV7-2 and TRBJ1-3, with D perhaps matching TRBD1 (5 bases). Germline V CDR1 and CDR2: SGHTA, FQGNSA. This CDR3 is 15 amino acids long. V was cut by 3 bases and J by 2 bases, with 11 bases left in between. CDR3 loop: CASSFTPGPGNTIYF. The DNA for the CDR3 is TGTGCCAGCAGCTTTACCCCGGGGCCTGGAAACACCATATATTTT.

This clone was counted a single time. The chain combines TRBV19 with TRBJ2-7; 11 nucleotides align to TRBD1. The CDR3 length is 13 residues. J gave up 6 bases and V 3 bases, and 1 base lay outside the gene matches. The germline V gene encodes CDR1 LNHDA and CDR2 SQIVND (reference sequence). CDR3 DNA sequence: TGTGCCAGTAGTATGGGGACAGGGGGCGAGCAGTACTTC. Its protein product is CASSMGTGGEQYF.

The chain joins TRBV21-1 to TRBJ2-3; the table's D gene call, TRBD2, was not cross checked with the DNA. TRBV21-1 corresponds to a pseudogene. The CDR3 runs 22 residues. CDR3 amino acids: CARANPGTPMGEAACGTDTQYF. The CDR3 coding sequence is TGTGCCAGGGCGAACCCCGGGACTCCCATGGGCGAAGCGGCGTGTGGCACAGATACGCAGTATTTT.

The rearrangement links TRBV10-3 to TRBJ1-3; no clear D gene. The CDR3 contains 12 residues. V lost 6 bases, J lost 0 bases, and 3 bases lay in between. Germline V gives CDR1 ENHRY, CDR2 SYGVKD. In DNA, the CDR3 is TGTGCCATCAGCACCTCTGGAAACACCATATATTTT. Translated: CAISTSGNTIYF.

The chain couples TRBV5-1 to TRBJ2-4, with D perhaps TRBD1 or TRBD2 (6 bases each). The V gene's germline CDR1 is SGHRS and CDR2 YFSETQ. The CDR3 totals 15 residues. Trimming removed 5 bases at V and 5 bases at J, with 17 bases between. The CDR3 sequence is CASSSRGQAENIQYF. Here the CDR3 DNA reads TGCGCCAGCAGTTCGCGGGGACAAGCGGAAAACATTCAGTACTTC. The entire variable domain, with the rest obtained from reference TRBV5-1 and TRBJ2-4, is as follows: KAGVTQTPRYLIKTRGQQVTLSCSPISGHRSVSWYQQTPGQGLQFLFEYFSETQRNKGNFPGRFSGRQFSNSRSEMNVSTLELGDSALYLCASSSRGQAENIQYFGAGTRLSVL.

The V gene is TRBV19, the J gene TRBJ1-5; D unclear. Germline CDR1 is LNHDA and CDR2 is SQIVND (reference sequence). The V end was cut by 5 bases, the J end by 1 base, with 12 bases between. CDR3 length: 15 residues. CDR3 residues: CASSYGRQSNQPQHF. In DNA, the CDR3 is TGTGCCAGTAGTTACGGACGGCAAAGCAATCAGCCCCAGCATTTT.

J is TRBJ2-3 and V is TRBV7-8; 9 bases map to TRBD2. Germline V lookup: CDR1 SGHVS, CDR2 FQNEAQ. This CDR3 region has 14 residues. Germline trimming cut 5 bases from V and 2 bases from J; bases unmatched to any gene: 2. CDR3 sequence: CASSPGLATDTQYF. The CDR3 DNA reads TGTGCCAGCAGCCCGGGACTAGCCACAGATACGCAGTATTTT.

This clone was recorded once. V and J are TRBV5-1 and TRBJ2-7; D is ambiguous. V lost 0 bases to trimming and J lost 7 bases, with 11 bases between them. CDR1 is SGHRS, CDR2 YFSETQ, per germline. The CDR3 sequence is 13 residues long. CDR3 protein: CASSLGGSREQYF. For the CDR3, the DNA is TGCGCCAGCAGCTTGGGTGGGTCGCGGGAGCAGTACTTC.

V is TRBV19 and J is TRBJ1-2; TRBD1 might be the D (5 bases). Trimming took 4 bases from V and 5 from J, leaving 17 bases between them. The CDR3 is 15 amino acids. Germline loops: CDR1 LNHDA, CDR2 SQIVND (reference sequence). Written as DNA, the CDR3 is TGTGCCAGTAGTAGAGCAACGGGGGAGCGGTATGGCTACACCTTC. Its translation: CASSRATGERYGYTF.

This clone was seen once. The CDR3 DNA reads TGTGCCAGCAGCCCAAGGGGCTACAATGAGCAGTTCTTC. Translating it yields CASSPRGYNEQFF. The rearrangement uses TRBV7-3 and TRBJ2-1; D possibly corresponds to TRBD1 (5 bases). With 5 bases removed from V and 3 bases from J, the gap between germline ends came to 8 bases. This CDR3 has 13 amino acids. CDR1 is SGHTA and CDR2 is FQGTGA in the germline V gene.

This clone was recorded once. The chain couples TRBV29-1 to TRBJ1-6, with no clear D. Germline V CDR1 and CDR2: SQVTM, ANQGSEA. The length of the CDR3 is 13 residues. With 5 bases removed from V and 0 bases from J, the gap between germline ends came to 5 bases. CDR3 sequence: CSVQSSYNSPLHF. CDR3 nucleotides: TGCAGCGTTCAGAGCTCCTATAATTCACCCCTCCACTTT.

V is TRBV5-1 and J is TRBJ2-7; D is uncertain. Germline V gives CDR1 SGHRS, CDR2 YFSETQ. The ends were cut back, 0 bases at V and 2 bases at J, with 6 bases in the middle. This CDR3 region has 13 residues. CDR3 bases: TGCGCCAGCAGCTTGGGCGAGGCCTACGAGCAGTACTTC. The encoded protein is CASSLGEAYEQYF.

This chain connects TRBV4-3 to TRBJ2-1; no clear D. The CDR3 covers 14 residues. V lost 1 base and J lost 3, with 7 bases in between. The germline V gene has CDR1 LGHNA and CDR2 YSLEER. CDR3 bases: TGCGCCAGCAGCCAAGTGACCGGCTACAATGAGCAGTTCTTC. It codes for CASSQVTGYNEQFF.

The chain joins TRBV2 to TRBJ1-2; 7 bases line up with TRBD1. Per germline, CDR1 SNHLY and CDR2 FYNNEI. V trimming: 6 bases; J trimming: 4 bases; junction bases outside the gene matches: 5. The CDR3 totals 13 residues. The DNA for the CDR3 is TGTGCCAGCAGGACAGGGCCGGTCTATGGCTACACCTTC. The encoded protein is CASRTGPVYGYTF. The whole variable domain, remainder taken from reference TRBV2 and TRBJ1-2, is EPEVTQTPSHQVTQMGQEVILRCVPISNHLYFYWYRQILGQKVEFLVSFYNNEISEKSEIFDDQFSVERPDGSNFTLKIRSTKLEDSAMYFCASRTGPVYGYTFGSGTRLTVV.

J is TRBJ2-3 and V is TRBV25-1; D may be TRBD1 or TRBD2 (5 bases each). Germline V CDR1 and CDR2: MGHDK, SYGVNS. This CDR3 has 13 residues. V dropped 1 base and J dropped 6 bases, with 8 bases sitting between them. The CDR3 DNA is TGTGCCAGCAGTGAATGGGGGTACGATACGCAGTATTTT. It is translated as CASSEWGYDTQYF.

The rearrangement joins TRBV4-3 to TRBJ2-3; 8 bases fit TRBD1. The germline V gene has CDR1 LGHNA and CDR2 YSLEER. With V trimmed by 1 base and J by 5 bases, 11 bases remained unmatched. CDR3 length: 17 residues. This chain's CDR3 is CASSQGPATGALDTQYF. The CDR3 DNA reads TGCGCCAGCAGCCAAGGGCCCGCGACAGGGGCCTTAGATACGCAGTATTTT.